This TCR beta chain was obtained from a study of cytomegalovirus exposure and HLA in healthy donors. As regards this clone: Antigen specificity is unknown.

In the PCR, 60 Vbeta and 13 Jbeta primers were used. Here immunoSEQ multiplex PCR was the method, and the copy in TCRdb shows in-frame clones only, minus some. The table shows 65,000 to 80,000 clones, with approximately 69% occurring only once. Study findings and constraints: Highly shared sequence variants in one cluster were likely a sequencing artifact.

The germline V and J ends were trimmed by 7 bases and 2 bases, with 15 bases remaining between them. The CDR3 loop spans 15 amino acids. Germline V gene data show CDR1 as SGHDT and CDR2 as YYEEEE. Despite likely unrecorded immune exposures, the donors were nominally healthy at the time of sampling. This clonotype was sampled from a man aged 40-49 years in good health and CMV-seropositive. Source material: PBMCs. V gene TRBV5-6 combines with J gene TRBJ2-2; D may be TRBD2 (5 bases). CDR3 DNA sequence: TGTGCCAGCGTTGTGGGCGGAGGAAACACCGGGGAGCTGTTTTTT. It is translated as CASVVGGGNTGELFF.